A selection of T cell receptor beta chains follows, all from one sample in a study of T cell repertoires in aging, cancer and after chemotherapy. From the multiplex PCR reads, TCRdb called clonotypes with MiXCR, one entry per CDR3 protein. The table lists 10,000 to 13,000 distinct CDR3 sequences, roughly a quarter of them singletons. The sample consisted of blood. These receptors all come from a human donor in good health. The CDR3 runs from the conserved cysteine through the conserved F or W. D genes are given only for firm matches. Size tells how often a clone was seen (once, few, many) or the class of an expanded clone, and some rows leave it out.

D gene	clone size	V gene	CDR3 length	J gene	CDR3 protein	CDR3 DNA
.	.	TRBV9	15	TRBJ2-3	CASSVVDGGLLPQYF	TGTGCCAGCAGCGTAGTAGATGGGGGACTCCTTCCGCAGTATTTT
.	.	TRBV4-2	16	TRBJ1-1	CASSLLGGGRNTEAFF	TGCGCCAGCAGCCTACTAGGTGGGGGGCGGAACACTGAAGCTTTCTTT
TRBD2	.	TRBV18	17	TRBJ2-5	CASSPLASGDLEETQYF	TGTGCCAGCTCACCACTTGCTAGCGGGGACCTGGAAGAGACCCAGTACTTC
TRBD2	.	TRBV27	17	TRBJ2-1	CASSPLAGGSSYNEQFF	TGTGCCAGCAGTCCTCTGGCGGGGGGGAGCTCCTACAATGAGCAGTTCTTC
TRBD1	few	TRBV7-9	16	TRBJ2-5	CASSLGDRGLQETQYF	TGTGCCAGCAGCCTAGGGGACAGGGGACTCCAAGAGACCCAGTACTTC
TRBD1	few	TRBV7-2	13	TRBJ1-4	CASSSTGGEKLFF	TGTGCCAGCAGCTCGACAGGGGGCGAAAAACTGTTTTTT
TRBD2	.	TRBV10-3	15	TRBJ2-3	CAISYGTSGADTQYF	TGTGCCATCAGTTACGGGACTAGCGGGGCGGATACGCAGTATTTT
.	.	TRBV6-5	18	TRBJ2-5	CASSYSGMTGWYQETQYF	TGTGCCAGCAGTTACTCGGGTATGACTGGGTGGTACCAAGAGACCCAGTACTTC
.	few	TRBV12-3/TRBV12-4	13	TRBJ2-1	CASSFAGYNEQFF	TGTGCCAGCAGTTTCGCAGGGTACAATGAGCAGTTCTTC
.	.	TRBV12-3/TRBV12-4	13	TRBJ1-5	CASSSRRDQPQHF	TGTGCCAGCAGTTCCCGCAGAGATCAGCCCCAGCATTTT
.	.	TRBV6-2/TRBV6-3	15	TRBJ2-7	CASSYSRRQDYEQYF	TGTGCCAGCAGTTACTCGAGACGGCAAGATTACGAGCAGTACTTC
TRBD2	.	TRBV6-4	16	TRBJ2-1	CASSDSTGGGVDEQFF	TGTGCCAGCAGTGACTCGACTGGCGGGGGGGTCGATGAGCAGTTCTTC
TRBD2	.	TRBV27	24	TRBJ2-7	CASSPKSPSGGPLRSSLAYYEQYF	TGTGCCAGCAGTCCGAAGTCCCCTAGCGGGGGGCCTCTCCGTAGTAGTTTAGCCTACTACGAGCAGTACTTC
.	.	TRBV6-5	14	TRBJ2-2	CASTPPGNTGELFF	TGTGCCAGCACCCCCCCGGGGAACACCGGGGAGCTGTTTTTT
.	few	TRBV7-9	13	TRBJ1-1	CASSFLGETEAFF	TGTGCCAGCAGCTTTCTGGGGGAAACTGAAGCTTTCTTT
.	few	TRBV10-3	14	TRBJ2-2	CAIMVRQNTGELFF	TGTGCCATCATGGTCCGCCAGAACACCGGGGAGCTGTTTTTT
.	.	TRBV5-4	14	TRBJ2-3	CASSLGLLLDTQYF	TGTGCCAGCAGCTTGGGACTCCTCCTAGATACGCAGTATTTT
TRBD2	.	TRBV12-3/TRBV12-4	14	TRBJ2-5	CASSQSPGGETQYF	TGTGCCAGCAGCCAAAGCCCGGGGGGAGAGACCCAGTACTTC
TRBD2	.	TRBV5-1	18	TRBJ2-3	CASSLATLAGGRTDTQYF	TGCGCCAGCAGCTTGGCCACGCTAGCGGGGGGGCGAACAGATACGCAGTATTTT
.	medium-sized	TRBV30	13	TRBJ2-5	CAWSVNGGETQYF	TGTGCCTGGAGTGTAAACGGAGGAGAGACCCAGTACTTC
.	few	TRBV19	15	TRBJ1-1	CASSRRPDRNAEAFF	TGTGCCAGTAGCAGACGCCCGGACAGAAACGCTGAAGCTTTCTTT
TRBD1	.	TRBV28	15	TRBJ2-5	CASSQMDRGWKTQYF	TGTGCCAGCAGCCAAATGGACAGGGGCTGGAAGACCCAGTACTTC
TRBD2	.	TRBV7-9	15	TRBJ2-3	CASSLAGGRTDTQYF	TGTGCCAGCAGCCTGGCGGGAGGGAGGACAGATACGCAGTATTTT
.	medium-sized	TRBV30	13	TRBJ1-6	CAWSVSDGTPLHF	TGTGCCTGGAGTGTCTCAGACGGAACACCCCTCCACTTT
TRBD1	.	TRBV19	14	TRBJ2-5	CASRPAGGDGTQYF	TGTGCCAGTAGACCCGCAGGGGGCGACGGGACCCAGTACTTC
TRBD2	.	TRBV2	17	TRBJ2-1	CASSGTSGETSYNEQFF	TGTGCCAGCAGTGGGACTAGCGGGGAGACCTCCTACAATGAGCAGTTCTTC
TRBD2	few	TRBV5-1	15	TRBJ2-7	CASSLGSGLSYEQYF	TGCGCCAGCAGCTTGGGTAGCGGGTTATCCTACGAGCAGTACTTC
TRBD1	.	TRBV11-2	14	TRBJ2-3	CASSPRRTGHTQYF	TGTGCCAGCAGCCCTAGACGGACAGGACATACGCAGTATTTT
.	.	TRBV10-3	15	TRBJ2-3	CAIAGSPSSTDTQYF	TGTGCCATCGCGGGCAGTCCTTCTAGCACAGATACGCAGTATTTT
.	.	TRBV7-9	13	TRBJ2-7	CASSPPSHYEQYF	TGTGCCAGCAGCCCGCCCTCTCACTACGAGCAGTACTTC
.	.	TRBV6-2/TRBV6-3	15	TRBJ2-1	CASSATMGEANEQFF	TGTGCCAGCAGTGCCACTATGGGGGAGGCCAATGAGCAGTTCTTC
.	medium-sized	TRBV19	15	TRBJ1-2	CASSTPPLKNYGYTF	TGTGCCAGTTCGACCCCCCCCCTGAAAAACTATGGCTACACCTTC
TRBD1	.	TRBV24-1	15	TRBJ2-5	CATSDFRGPGETQYF	TGTGCCACCAGTGATTTTAGGGGGCCGGGAGAGACCCAGTACTTC
.	few	TRBV6-5	15	TRBJ1-2	CASSYMVGLNYGYTF	TGTGCCAGCAGTTACATGGTGGGGCTTAACTATGGCTACACCTTC
.	medium-sized	TRBV5-4	15	TRBJ2-1	CASGAGQGPYNEQFF	TGTGCCAGCGGGGCAGGGCAGGGGCCCTACAATGAGCAGTTCTTC
.	.	TRBV30	12	TRBJ1-1	CAWSGLSRVAFF	TGTGCCTGGAGTGGGTTATCACGGGTCGCTTTCTTT
.	medium-sized	TRBV11-1	13	TRBJ1-1	CASRRIGNTEAFF	TGTGCCAGCAGGAGGATCGGGAACACTGAAGCTTTCTTT
TRBD1	medium-sized	TRBV7-2	15	TRBJ1-6	CASSWTGFNNSPLHF	TGTGCCAGCAGCTGGACAGGGTTTAATAATTCACCCCTCCACTTT
.	.	TRBV28	14	TRBJ2-1	CASSLWGSYNEQFF	TGTGCCAGCAGCCTATGGGGCTCCTACAATGAGCAGTTCTTC
.	.	TRBV5-1	13	TRBJ1-2	CASSLGQEDGYTF	TGCGCCAGCAGCTTGGGCCAGGAAGATGGCTACACCTTC
.	.	TRBV5-1	13	TRBJ2-3	CASSRGTTDTQYF	TGCGCCAGCAGCCGCGGGACAACAGATACGCAGTATTTT
.	few	TRBV7-2	14	TRBJ2-7	CASSLGVSSYEQYF	TGTGCCAGCAGCCTCGGGGTTAGCTCCTACGAGCAGTACTTC
.	medium-sized	TRBV6-5	14	TRBJ2-7	CASSYLAGNYEQYF	TGTGCCAGCAGTTACTTGGCAGGGAACTACGAGCAGTACTTC
.	.	TRBV20-1	16	TRBJ1-2	CSAPLISPGRGYGYTF	TGCAGTGCTCCCCTGATATCTCCGGGGAGGGGTTATGGCTACACCTTC
.	few	TRBV6-1	15	TRBJ1-4	CASRDGRTTNEKLFF	TGTGCCAGCAGGGATGGGAGGACCACTAATGAAAAACTGTTTTTT
TRBD2	.	TRBV18	15	TRBJ2-5	CASSPPGAGEETQYF	TGTGCCAGCTCACCACCGGGAGCGGGGGAAGAGACCCAGTACTTC
TRBD2	once	TRBV25-1	14	TRBJ2-5	CASSVAGGRETQYF	TGTGCCAGCAGTGTAGCGGGAGGTAGGGAGACCCAGTACTTC
.	medium-sized	TRBV6-5	13	TRBJ2-7	CASSYSIWSEQYF	TGTGCCAGCAGTTACTCGATATGGTCCGAGCAGTACTTC
.	.	TRBV4-1	13	TRBJ2-7	CASSPTPPGEQYF	TGCGCCAGCAGCCCGACCCCCCCGGGCGAGCAGTACTTC
.	few	TRBV5-4	14	TRBJ2-4	CASSLAGPRDIQYF	TGTGCCAGCAGCTTGGCTGGCCCCCGGGACATTCAGTACTTC
.	medium-sized	TRBV27	15	TRBJ1-2	CASSYAAGFIYGYTF	TGTGCCAGCAGTTATGCGGCAGGGTTCATCTATGGCTACACCTTC
.	few	TRBV20-1	13	TRBJ2-3	CSAPRGLTDTQYF	TGCAGTGCCCCCCGGGGACTCACAGATACGCAGTATTTT
.	few	TRBV27	15	TRBJ2-2	CASSLGGLHTGELFF	TGTGCCAGCAGTTTGGGGGGGCTGCACACCGGGGAGCTGTTTTTT
.	.	TRBV20-1	10	TRBJ2-5	CSASQETQYF	TGCAGTGCTAGCCAAGAGACCCAGTACTTC
TRBD1	medium-sized	TRBV15	14	TRBJ1-2	CATSRDPRGGGYTF	TGTGCCACCAGCAGAGACCCCAGGGGGGGAGGCTACACCTTC
.	few	TRBV7-2	13	TRBJ1-1	CASSPFGGAEAFF	TGTGCCAGCAGTCCCTTCGGAGGGGCTGAAGCTTTCTTT
.	medium-sized	TRBV19	14	TRBJ1-2	CASRITDRSYGYTF	TGTGCCAGTAGAATAACTGACAGGAGCTATGGCTACACCTTC
.	medium-sized	TRBV19	16	TRBJ1-4	CASSIAVDTPNEKLFF	TGTGCCAGTAGTATAGCTGTGGACACTCCTAATGAAAAACTGTTTTTT